The 32 T cell receptor beta chains below come from one sample, sequenced in a study of response to subunit inactivated influenza vaccine. TCRdb reprocessed the RT-PCR reads via MiXCR and lists one record per CDR3 protein. The sample shows about 500,000 distinct CDR3 sequences, 10% to 15% of them seen only once. The sequenced sample was PBMCs from blood, obtained roughly 6 weeks after vaccination. The receptor set was obtained from a man aged 50-59 years who received an inactivated influenza vaccine.

This chain links TRBV6-4 with TRBJ2-1, with 7 bases identical to TRBD2. Trimming removed 6 bases from V and 9 bases from J; junction bases left unmatched: 8. Germline V lookup: CDR1 MRHNA, CDR2 SNTAGT. The CDR3 spans 13 residues. The CDR3 is CASSGLASGEQFF. As DNA, the CDR3 is TGTGCCAGCAGCGGGTTAGCTAGCGGTGAGCAGTTCTTC.

The table lists this clonotype with a few counts. J is TRBJ1-5 and V is TRBV6-5; D is unclear. Germline V gene sequence: CDR1 MNHEY, CDR2 SVGAGI. This CDR3 has 15 residues. V was cut by 5 bases and J by 0 bases, with 11 bases left in between. The DNA of the CDR3 is TGTGCCAGCAGTCTATCGATCCCTAGCAATCAGCCCCAGCATTTT. Translating it yields CASSLSIPSNQPQHF.

This clonotype was picked up a small number of times. This chain connects TRBV6-2 or TRBV6-3 to TRBJ2-5, with unresolved D. The CDR3 sequence is 13 residues long. CDR1 is MNHEY and CDR2 is SVGEGT in the germline V gene. Trimming removed 8 bases from V and 4 bases from J, with 14 bases in between. Here the CDR3 reads CASERGRSETQYF. CDR3 nucleotides: TGTGCCAGCGAACGAGGCCGATCAGAGACCCAGTACTTC.

V gene TRBV27 combines with J gene TRBJ2-5; 11 bases are shared with TRBD2. This CDR3 comprises 17 residues. Germline V gives CDR1 MNHEY, CDR2 SMNVEV (reference sequence). The V gene end was trimmed by 5 bases and the J gene end by 0 bases; junction bases not matched to a gene: 8. The CDR3 is CASSTRLAGRNQETQYF. DNA for the CDR3: TGTGCCAGCAGTACGCGACTAGCGGGGCGTAACCAAGAGACCCAGTACTTC.

The CDR3 loop is CATSDQQGNYGYTF. The CDR3 region has the DNA TGTGCCACCAGTGATCAACAGGGTAACTATGGCTACACCTTC. The chain links TRBV24-1 to TRBJ1-2, with a tentative D call TRBD1 (6 bases). Trimming removed 3 bases from V and 1 base from J, with 8 bases in between. Germline loops: CDR1 KGHDR, CDR2 SFDVKD. The CDR3 has 14 residues.

This clonotype was found many times. This chain connects TRBV29-1 to TRBJ2-3; the match to TRBD2 covers 8 bases. The junction had 10 bases not matched to a gene; V was cut back by 0 bases and J by 8 bases. The CDR3 runs to 15 residues. In germline, CDR1 is SQVTM, CDR2 ANQGSEA. The DNA for the CDR3 is TGCAGCGTTGAAGATCTTGGTGGTCTAGCGGGTACGCAGTATTTT. It encodes CSVEDLGGLAGTQYF.

In DNA, the CDR3 is TGTGCCATCAGCCAGGACAGGGCCTACGAGCAGTACTTC. Translated, it gives CAISQDRAYEQYF. The genes are TRBV10-3 and TRBJ2-7, with 8 bases matching TRBD1. From germline, CDR1 is ENHRY and CDR2 SYGVKD. With V trimmed by 6 bases and J by 2 bases, 3 bases remained unmatched. CDR3 length equals 13 residues.

This clonotype turned up a few times. The J gene is TRBJ2-7, the V gene TRBV6-1; tentatively, D is TRBD2 (5 bases). This CDR3 contains 15 residues. Trimming shortened V by 0 bases and J by 2 bases, and 11 bases separated the two germline ends. Germline V CDR1 and CDR2: MNHNS, SASEGT. The CDR3 sequence: CASSEAGGSPYEQYF. The CDR3 DNA reads as TGTGCCAGCAGTGAAGCAGGCGGGTCCCCCTACGAGCAGTACTTC.

This clonotype was found many times. This chain uses TRBV12-3 or TRBV12-4 with TRBJ2-7; unclear D gene. This CDR3 is built from 16 residues. Trimming took off 4 bases at V and 0 bases at J, with 16 bases between the two ends. CDR3 bases: TGTGCCAGCAGTTCTAGTCAAGTTCGGTTCTCCTACGAGCAGTACTTC. The encoded protein is CASSSSQVRFSYEQYF.

This clonotype was recorded a few times. The V call is TRBV10-3, the J call TRBJ2-1; 8 bases are a match to TRBD1. Germline CDR1 reads ENHRY; CDR2 reads SYGVKD. The CDR3 extends over 14 amino acids. V lost 4 bases and J lost 9; bases outside the gene matches: 8. The CDR3 here is CAISVGAGGSEQFF. The CDR3 bases are TGTGCCATCAGTGTTGGTGCAGGGGGCAGTGAGCAGTTCTTC.

This clonotype appeared many times. This chain uses TRBV5-1 with TRBJ2-1; 7 bases are shared with TRBD1. The V gene's germline CDR1 is SGHRS and CDR2 YFSETQ. The CDR3 length is 15 residues. The J segment lost 6 bases and the V segment lost 0 bases, leaving 6 bases of the junction unmatched. CDR3 in amino acids: CASSLAGQVGNEQFF. In nucleotides, the CDR3 is TGCGCCAGCAGCTTGGCAGGACAGGTGGGCAATGAGCAGTTCTTC.

The sample holds a few counts of this clonotype. The gene calls are TRBV20-1 and TRBJ1-4, with TRBD1 matching over 7 bases. Germline CDR1 reads DFQATT; CDR2 reads SNEGSKA (reference sequence). The length of the CDR3 is 15 residues. Trimming cost V 1 base and J 4 bases; bases outside gene matches: 6. This CDR3 is CSARGDRRFNEKLFF. DNA for the CDR3: TGCAGTGCTAGAGGGGACAGAAGATTTAATGAAAAACTGTTTTTT.

J is TRBJ2-2 and V is TRBV5-1; 7 positions agree with TRBD1. Per the germline V gene, CDR1 is SGHRS and CDR2 is YFSETQ. J gave up 5 bases and V 3 bases, and 7 bases lay outside the gene matches. This CDR3 is 15 amino acids long. CDR3 residues: CASSWDRAITGELFF. The CDR3, as DNA: TGCGCCAGCAGCTGGGACAGAGCTATAACCGGGGAGCTGTTTTTT.

In nucleotides, the CDR3 is TGTGCCAGCAGCGCTCGGAATGGGGGGGCCCACGAGCAGTACTTC. This translates into CASSARNGGAHEQYF. This chain uses TRBV7-2 with TRBJ2-7; D is perhaps TRBD2 (7 bases). Trimming left V 5 bases short and J 5 bases short, with 19 bases between. The CDR3 runs 15 residues. The germline V gene encodes CDR1 SGHTA and CDR2 FQGNSA.

This clonotype came up many times. This chain connects TRBV10-3 to TRBJ2-1, with 9 bases identical to TRBD1. Unmatched junction bases numbered 11, after V lost 2 bases and J lost 12 bases. This CDR3 has 15 amino acids. Germline V gene data show CDR1 as ENHRY and CDR2 as SYGVKD. The CDR3 nucleotides are TGTGCCATCAGTGAGAGGGACAGGGCCCCCCACGGGCAGTTCTTC. This gives the protein CAISERDRAPHGQFF.

This clonotype was observed a few times. V and J are TRBV20-1 and TRBJ1-4; TRBD1 matches 9 bases. This CDR3 region has 13 residues. In germline, CDR1 is DFQATT, CDR2 SNEGSKA (reference sequence). With V trimmed by 3 bases and J by 11 bases, 7 bases remained unmatched. The CDR3 region is CSARDRGGRKLFF. As DNA, the CDR3 is TGCAGTGCTAGGGACAGGGGAGGGAGGAAACTGTTTTTT.

This clonotype was detected only a few times. This chain joins TRBV12-3 or TRBV12-4 and TRBJ2-3; TRBD1 is a possible D gene (5 bases). Trimming pared 8 bases from V and 4 bases from J, leaving 13 bases between. The CDR3 loop spans 13 amino acids. As DNA, the CDR3 is TGTGCCAGCGAGGATCAGGGCGCAGATACGCAGTATTTT. Protein product: CASEDQGADTQYF.

At least ten counts were recorded for this clonotype. The chain recombines TRBV29-1 with TRBJ2-1, with 9 nucleotides matching TRBD2. After removal of 2 bases from V and 5 bases from J, the junction contained 4 bases not matched to a gene. The CDR3 is 14 amino acids. Germline V gene sequence: CDR1 SQVTM, CDR2 ANQGSEA. The CDR3 sequence: CSVEYRLADNEQFF. For the CDR3, the DNA is TGCAGCGTTGAATACCGACTAGCGGACAATGAGCAGTTCTTC.

CDR3: CASSYSGTSGYTGELFF. Written as DNA, the CDR3 is TGTGCCAGCAGTTACTCCGGGACTAGCGGATACACCGGGGAGCTGTTTTTT. This sequence joins TRBV6-2 or TRBV6-3 and TRBJ2-2; 11 bases fit TRBD2. Trimming removed 0 bases from V and 3 bases from J; junction bases left unmatched: 3. CDR1 and CDR2 (germline): MNHEY, SVGEGT. The CDR3 runs to 17 residues.

This clonotype occurred a few times. The chain recombines TRBV4-2 with TRBJ2-2; 12 nucleotides match TRBD2. This CDR3 comprises 16 residues. The germline gives CDR1 LGHNA, CDR2 YNFKEQ. With V trimmed by 1 base and J by 4 bases, 1 base remained unmatched. CDR3: CASSQGTSGITGELFF. CDR3 DNA sequence: TGTGCCAGCAGCCAAGGGACTAGCGGGATCACCGGGGAGCTGTTTTTT.

The V and J genes are TRBV3-1 and TRBJ2-7, with D uncertain. The CDR3 contains 12 residues. CDR1 LGHDT and CDR2 YNNKEL come from the germline V gene (reference sequence). With 4 bases removed from V and 3 bases from J, the gap between germline ends came to 7 bases. The chain's CDR3 is CASSLKNYEQYF. CDR3 bases: TGTGCCAGCAGCCTGAAAAACTACGAGCAGTACTTC.

As for this clonotype: A junction end diverges from the germline sequence, so it may reflect a read error. The rearrangement links TRBV28 to TRBJ2-1; 8 bases fit TRBD2. This CDR3 comprises 13 residues. Looked up from germline, CDR1 is MDHEN and CDR2 is SYDVKM. The DNA for the CDR3 is TGTGCCAGCAGCCTGCTTATGGCGGGAGGCCTTCTCTTC. It specifies CASSLLMAGGLLF.

The chain has TRBV7-7 and TRBJ2-3; 7 positions match TRBD1. The V segment lost 5 bases and the J segment 3 bases; nucleotides outside the gene matches: 11. In germline, CDR1 is SSHAT, CDR2 FNYEAQ (reference sequence). This CDR3 contains 16 residues. The CDR3 reads CASSPSTGLGTDTQYF. As DNA, the CDR3 is TGTGCCAGCAGCCCGTCGACAGGGTTGGGGACAGATACGCAGTATTTT.

The chain carries TRBV6-1 and TRBJ2-7, with TRBD1 matching 7 bases. This CDR3 has 14 residues. Trimming took 7 bases from V and 7 from J; bases not matched to a gene: 13. The germline V gene encodes CDR1 MNHNS and CDR2 SASEGT. CDR3 in amino acids: CASTQSRDRGEQYF. DNA for the CDR3: TGTGCCAGCACCCAAAGCCGGGACAGAGGAGAGCAGTACTTC.

This clonotype was counted only a few times. The rearrangement uses TRBV25-1 and TRBJ2-7; 7 bases are shared with TRBD1. The CDR3 is 14 residues long. The V gene's germline CDR1 is MGHDK and CDR2 SYGVNS. With 4 bases clipped from V and 4 bases from J, the junction kept 7 bases outside the gene matches. For the CDR3, the DNA is TGTGCCAGCAGTGTATCACAGGGGCTGTACGAGCAGTACTTC. This encodes CASSVSQGLYEQYF.

The genes are TRBV24-1 and TRBJ2-1, with TRBD2 identical over 9 bases. Germline loops: CDR1 KGHDR, CDR2 SFDVKD. CDR3 length equals 16 residues. The V segment lost 1 base and the J segment 7 bases; nucleotides outside the gene matches: 7. CDR3 nucleotides: TGTGCCACCAGTGATTTTGGCGGGAGGGCCGGTAATGAGCAGTTCTTC. Amino acids: CATSDFGGRAGNEQFF.

This clonotype was found many times. The chain has TRBV29-1 and TRBJ2-4, with 7 bases aligning to TRBD2. The V and J ends lost 4 bases and 4 bases, in that order; junction bases with no gene match: 4. The CDR3 is 13 residues long. Germline assignment: CDR1 SQVTM and CDR2 ANQGSEA. The CDR3: CSVVKGGKNIQYF. The CDR3 DNA is TGCAGCGTTGTCAAGGGAGGGAAAAACATTCAGTACTTC.

This clonotype was found once. The chain combines TRBV20-1 with TRBJ2-7; 10 nucleotides align to TRBD2. V shed 4 bases and J 0 bases; nucleotides not matched to a gene: 0. This CDR3 comprises 13 residues. Germline V gene lookup returns CDR1 DFQATT and CDR2 SNEGSKA (reference sequence). The chain's CDR3 is CSATSGSSYEQYF. CDR3 sequence (DNA): TGCAGTGCTACTAGCGGGAGCTCCTACGAGCAGTACTTC.

V gene TRBV15 combines with J gene TRBJ2-7, with D hard to call. CDR1 is LNHNV, CDR2 YYDKDF, per germline (reference sequence). Trimming left V 0 bases short and J 1 base short, with 7 bases between. The CDR3 length is 14 residues. The CDR3: CATSRDPRSYEQYF. The DNA for the CDR3 is TGTGCCACCAGCAGAGATCCCAGGTCCTACGAGCAGTACTTC.

This clonotype was seen repeatedly, ten times or more. The rearrangement uses TRBV20-1 and TRBJ1-5, with D possibly TRBD1 on 5 matching bases. The CDR3 has 13 amino acids. The ends were cut back, 2 bases at V and 5 bases at J, with 10 bases in the middle. The germline V gene has CDR1 DFQATT and CDR2 SNEGSKA (reference sequence). CDR3 DNA sequence: TGCAGTGCTAGATCGGGGGTGGATCAGCCCCAGCATTTT. Its protein is CSARSGVDQPQHF.

The rearrangement joins TRBV12-3 or TRBV12-4 to TRBJ2-7, with TRBD2 as a possible D gene (5 bases). V lost 6 bases and J 0 bases, leaving 12 bases between the germline ends. The CDR3 extends over 14 amino acids. This chain's CDR3 is CASSAEAISYEQYF. Here the CDR3 DNA reads TGTGCCAGCAGCGCGGAGGCGATCTCCTACGAGCAGTACTTC.

This clonotype was observed at least ten times. The CDR3 spells CASSPRRSSYNEQFF. In DNA, the CDR3 is TGTGCCAGCAGTCCTCGCCGGAGCTCCTACAATGAGCAGTTCTTC. V is TRBV12-3 or TRBV12-4 and J is TRBJ2-1; D not certain. The V end was cut by 5 bases, the J end by 0 bases, with 11 bases between. This CDR3 has 15 residues.